This T cell receptor beta chain was recovered during a study of graft-versus-host responses after intestinal transplantation. The CDR3 length is 15 residues. V was pared by 1 base and J by 5 bases, with 7 bases of the junction left unmatched. Germline CDR1 and CDR2: SGHNT and YENEEA. Notes on this clone: What it binds is not known.

Clones were read by immunoSEQ multiplex PCR, and TCRdb kept only the in-frame ones, dropping some. Of over 85,000 clones listed, over 90% are singletons. The clonotype was recovered from a human donor who was the organ donor for an intestinal transplant. The V and J genes are TRBV11-3 and TRBJ1-1, with 7 nucleotides matching TRBD1. Sequences were derived from unstimulated CD4+ T cells sorted from spleen or lymph node cells, sampled before transplant. Here the CDR3 DNA reads TGTGCCAGCAGCTTAGGGGGGACAGAGAGGACTGAAGCTTTCTTT. Translated, it gives CASSLGGTERTEAFF.